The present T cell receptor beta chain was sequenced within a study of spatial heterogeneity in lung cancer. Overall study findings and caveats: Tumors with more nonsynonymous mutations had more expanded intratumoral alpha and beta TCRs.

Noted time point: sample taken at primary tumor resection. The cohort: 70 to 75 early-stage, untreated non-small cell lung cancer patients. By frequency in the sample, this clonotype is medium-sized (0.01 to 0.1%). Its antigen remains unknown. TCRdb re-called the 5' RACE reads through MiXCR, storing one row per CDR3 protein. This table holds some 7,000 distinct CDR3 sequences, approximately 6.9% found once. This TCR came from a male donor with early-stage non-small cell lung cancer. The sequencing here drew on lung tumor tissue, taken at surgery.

CDR3 protein: CASARLAGGPYEQYF. The CDR3 DNA sequence: TGTGCCAGTGCGCGCCTAGCGGGAGGACCCTACGAGCAGTACTTC. This chain links TRBV2 with TRBJ2-7; 11 nucleotides line up with TRBD2. The CDR3 sequence is 15 residues long. V gave up 9 bases and J gave up 2 bases; unmatched junction bases: 9. From germline, CDR1 is SNHLY and CDR2 FYNNEI. The entire variable domain, with the rest obtained from reference TRBV2 and TRBJ2-7, is as follows: EPEVTQTPSHQVTQMGQEVILRCVPISNHLYFYWYRQILGQKVEFLVSFYNNEISEKSEIFDDQFSVERPDGSNFTLKIRSTKLEDSAMYFCASARLAGGPYEQYFGPGTRLTVT.